This TCR beta chain was identified during a study of T cells in Graves' hyperthyroidism and ophthalmopathy. Not enrolled were patients with uncontrolled infection, other autoimmune disease, pregnancy or lactation. This clonotype was observed a handful of times. Germline V gene sequence: CDR1 PRHDT, CDR2 FYEKMQ (reference sequence). There are 18 residues in the CDR3. V lost 8 bases to trimming and J lost 1 base; unmatched junction nucleotides: 16. The source material, RNA transcripts, was used to amplify TCR beta CDR3 regions. The TCR CDR3 was amplified in a first-round RT-PCR using the HTBI primer set. MiXCR, applied by TCRdb to the multiplex PCR reads, yields one record per CDR3 protein. The sample includes under 350,000 distinct CDR3 sequences, over 15% of them seen just once.

This receptor was identified in a woman aged 50 to 60 with Graves' hyperthyroidism. J is TRBJ1-1 and V is TRBV13; TRBD1 matches at 10 bases. Sequencing input: blood. In DNA, the CDR3 is TGTGCCAGCGTCCTGACAGGGGGCGCGGCCTACCGGAACACTGAAGCTTTCTTT. It encodes CASVLTGGAAYRNTEAFF.